The T cell receptor beta chain under discussion was sequenced for a study of human T cells and chemical hapten exposure. TCRdb reprocessed the RACE reads with MiXCR, giving one entry per CDR3 protein. The table records some 65,000 distinct CDR3 sequences, 6% to 7% of them present only once. This CDR3 comprises 13 residues. V gave up 7 bases and J gave up 9 bases, with 16 bases separating them. Germline values: CDR1 MNHEY, CDR2 SVGEGT. With regard to this clonotype: Its specificity is not known.

Study-level results: No shift was seen in TCRs above 1 in 1000 frequency with DPC sensitization.

Time point described: healthy volunteer bleed at 6 weeks. Unfractionated whole blood was the source from which total RNA was extracted. This clonotype was sampled from a female donor in good health. Some clones in this sample may be carry-over from other donors' samples. Sequenced sample: whole blood. The genes are TRBV6-2 or TRBV6-3 and TRBJ2-1; tentatively, D is TRBD2 (5 bases). Here the CDR3 reads CASTKTSYTEQFF. DNA for the CDR3: TGTGCCAGCACTAAAACTAGTTATACTGAGCAGTTCTTC.